The 29 T cell receptor beta chains given below trace back to one sample, sequenced in a study of cytomegalovirus exposure and HLA in healthy donors. In the PCR, 60 Vbeta and 13 Jbeta primers were used. Some clones are missing from TCRdb's copy, which holds only in-frame ones; the method was immunoSEQ multiplex PCR. The table includes 150,000 to 200,000 clones, roughly 80% detected once. Sequenced sample: PBMCs. Receptor source: a male donor in good health and CMV-seronegative.

The J gene is TRBJ1-1, the V gene TRBV4-1; TRBD1 matches 8 bases. Losses at the gene ends were 1 base for V and 3 bases for J; bases not matched to a gene: 4. The length of the CDR3 is 15 residues. CDR1 MGHRA and CDR2 YSYEKL come from the germline V gene. The CDR3 bases are TGCGCCAGCAGCCAAGGGACAGGGAGGCACACTGAAGCTTTCTTT. Protein: CASSQGTGRHTEAFF.

As regards this clone: At one end, the junction sequence differs from germline, possibly due to a read error. The chain couples TRBV18 to TRBJ1-2; 9 bases align to TRBD1. There are 13 residues in the CDR3. From germline, CDR1 is KGHSH and CDR2 LQKENI. The CDR3 nucleotides are TGTGCCAGCTCGGGGGACAGGGAAATTCTCCCTTACTTC. The encoded protein is CASSGDREILPYF.

CDR3 in amino acids: CASSSPGTGFSTEAFF. The CDR3 DNA follows: TGTGCCAGCAGCAGTCCCGGGACAGGGTTTAGCACTGAAGCTTTCTTT. This rearrangement joins TRBV6-6 to TRBJ1-1; TRBD1 matches at 9 bases. The CDR3 consists of 16 residues. Trimming cost V 6 bases and J 4 bases; bases outside gene matches: 12. In germline, CDR1 is MNHNY, CDR2 SVGAGI (reference sequence).

The rearrangement uses TRBV18 and TRBJ1-6, with D maybe TRBD1 (6 bases). CDR3 length: 17 residues. Per germline, CDR1 KGHSH and CDR2 LQKENI. The V gene lost 4 bases and the J gene lost 0 bases, with 13 bases spanning the gap. In nucleotides, the CDR3 is TGTGCCAGCTCACAATGGGACACGACCTCCTATAATTCACCCCTCCACTTT. This codes for CASSQWDTTSYNSPLHF.

The rearrangement uses TRBV29-1 and TRBJ2-2; the match to TRBD1 covers 8 bases. With 2 bases clipped from V and 4 bases from J, the junction kept 3 bases outside the gene matches. The germline V gene has CDR1 SQVTM and CDR2 ANQGSEA. The CDR3 is made up of 14 amino acids. As DNA, the CDR3 is TGCAGCGTTGAACCTGACAGGGGCACCGGGGAGCTGTTTTTT. Residues: CSVEPDRGTGELFF.

The chain recombines TRBV5-1 with TRBJ2-1, with a weak D call TRBD1 (6 bases). V was shortened by 5 bases and J by 0 bases, with 9 bases between the two germline ends. CDR3 length equals 14 residues. CDR1 and CDR2 from the germline V gene are SGHRS and YFSETQ. The CDR3 loop reads CASRGATSYNEQFF. DNA for the CDR3: TGCGCCAGCAGGGGGGCCACCTCCTACAATGAGCAGTTCTTC.

The chain has TRBV4-1 and TRBJ1-5; unclear D gene. Per germline, CDR1 MGHRA and CDR2 YSYEKL. V gave up 0 bases and J gave up 8 bases, with 11 bases separating them. This CDR3 comprises 14 residues. The CDR3 loop is CASSQDRIREPQHF. DNA of the CDR3: TGCGCCAGCAGCCAAGATCGGATCCGGGAGCCCCAGCATTTT.

The chain couples TRBV5-1 to TRBJ2-5; D is unclear. Deletions cut 0 bases from V and 4 bases from J, with 10 bases between. The CDR3 loop spans 14 amino acids. Germline V gene data show CDR1 as SGHRS and CDR2 as YFSETQ. The CDR3 spells CASSLEAGRETQYF. DNA of the CDR3: TGCGCCAGCAGCTTGGAAGCAGGTCGAGAGACCCAGTACTTC.

The chain combines TRBV19 with TRBJ1-5; TRBD1 is a possible D gene (6 bases). Germline V gene lookup returns CDR1 LNHDA and CDR2 SQIVND (reference sequence). V lost 7 bases and J lost 0, with 22 bases in between. The CDR3 runs 18 residues. The CDR3 spells CASTLRQDRQNSNQPQHF. The CDR3 nucleotides read TGTGCCAGTACCTTAAGACAGGACCGTCAAAATAGCAATCAGCCCCAGCATTTT. The entire variable domain, with the rest obtained from reference TRBV19 and TRBJ1-5, is as follows: DGGITQSPKYLFRKEGQNVTLSCEQNLNHDAMYWYRQDPGQGLRLIYYSQIVNDFQKGDIAEGYSVSREKKESFPLTVTSAQKNPTAFYLCASTLRQDRQNSNQPQHFGDGTRLSIL.

This clone was detected a few times. The rearrangement uses TRBV6-1 and TRBJ2-1, with a possible D match to TRBD1 (5 bases). Germline assignment: CDR1 MNHNS and CDR2 SASEGT. CDR3 length: 15 amino acids. Trimming took 7 bases from V and 10 from J, leaving 23 bases between them. CDR3 sequence reads: CASTQSQGSGREQFF. Written as DNA, the CDR3 is TGTGCCAGCACCCAAAGTCAGGGTTCAGGACGGGAGCAGTTCTTC.

V and J are TRBV5-1 and TRBJ1-1; 12 bases are a match to TRBD1. In germline, CDR1 is SGHRS, CDR2 YFSETQ. CDR3 length: 17 residues. J gave up 3 bases and V 4 bases, and 10 bases lay outside the gene matches. DNA for the CDR3: TGCGCCAGCAGCCGAGGGACAGGGGGCGGTTCGTACACTGAAGCTTTCTTT. It yields the protein CASSRGTGGGSYTEAFF.

The sample holds a few counts of this clone. The rearrangement uses TRBV9 and TRBJ1-1; 8 positions match TRBD1. V was clipped by 3 bases and J by 7 bases; unmatched bases: 11. The CDR3 totals 15 residues. Germline CDR1 is SGDLS and CDR2 is YYNGEE. CDR3 in amino acids: CASSAQGAGVGEAFF. The CDR3 nucleotides are TGTGCCAGCAGCGCCCAGGGGGCAGGCGTCGGTGAAGCTTTCTTT.

The genes are TRBV5-6 and TRBJ1-6; 7 nucleotides align to TRBD1. Losses at the gene ends were 6 bases for V and 0 bases for J; bases not matched to a gene: 15. The CDR3 runs to 19 residues. CDR1 and CDR2 (germline): SGHDT, YYEEEE. CDR3 coding DNA: TGTGCCAGCATCGCCGGAGGGGGCCGGCCGAGCTCCTATAATTCACCCCTCCACTTT. Translation gives CASIAGGGRPSSYNSPLHF.

The rearrangement uses TRBV6-5 and TRBJ1-2, with D perhaps TRBD1 (5 bases). V lost 4 bases and J lost 7, with 19 bases in between. Germline CDR1 MNHEY, CDR2 SVGAGI. CDR3 length: 15 residues. In DNA, the CDR3 is TGTGCCAGCAGTTGGCAGCGGGACCTAGGACGTGGCTACACCTTC. It yields the protein CASSWQRDLGRGYTF.

The rearrangement joins TRBV18 to TRBJ2-6, with 9 bases aligning to TRBD1. This CDR3 contains 16 residues. The germline gives CDR1 KGHSH, CDR2 LQKENI. Unmatched junction bases numbered 7, after V lost 6 bases and J lost 4 bases. The CDR3 loop is CASSGTGLSGANVLTF. The CDR3 coding sequence is TGTGCCAGCTCTGGGACAGGGCTCTCAGGGGCCAACGTCCTGACTTTC.

V and J are TRBV27 and TRBJ1-5, with no clear D. The V end was cut by 2 bases, the J end by 0 bases, with 8 bases between. The CDR3 has 15 residues. Germline loops: CDR1 MNHEY, CDR2 SMNVEV (reference sequence). Written as DNA, the CDR3 is TGTGCCAGCAGTTTAATCCCACATAGCAATCAGCCCCAGCATTTT. It translates to CASSLIPHSNQPQHF.

The V gene is TRBV7-6, the J gene TRBJ2-5; D perhaps matches TRBD1 (6 bases). The CDR3 runs 15 residues. CDR1 SGHVS and CDR2 FNYEAQ come from the germline V gene. Trimming left V 5 bases short and J 5 bases short, with 18 bases between. The CDR3 spells CASSLGGSGVETQYF. The DNA of the CDR3 is TGTGCCAGCAGCCTTGGGGGCTCCGGGGTGGAGACCCAGTACTTC.

This clone showed up just a few times. The J gene is TRBJ1-1, the V gene TRBV29-1; D gene unclear. The V end was cut by 4 bases, the J end by 4 bases, with 13 bases between. This CDR3 comprises 13 residues. Germline assignment: CDR1 SQVTM and CDR2 ANQGSEA. This CDR3 reads CSVGTTEGTEAFF. For the CDR3, the DNA is TGCAGCGTTGGTACAACCGAGGGCACTGAAGCTTTCTTT. Variable domain in full (rest from reference TRBV29-1 and TRBJ1-1): SAVISQKPSRDICQRGTSLTIQCQVDSQVTMMFWYRQQPGQSLTLIATANQGSEATYESGFVIDKFPISRPNLTFSTLTVSNMSPEDSSIYLCSVGTTEGTEAFFGQGTRLTVV.

This clone was counted between two and nine times. The J gene is TRBJ2-2, the V gene TRBV2; TRBD1 matches 8 bases. Germline values: CDR1 SNHLY, CDR2 FYNNEI. This CDR3 comprises 16 residues. J gave up 4 bases and V 4 bases, and 8 bases lay outside the gene matches. In DNA, the CDR3 is TGTGCCAGCAGTGCACGACAGGGGATTGGCACCGGGGAGCTGTTTTTT. Protein sequence: CASSARQGIGTGELFF.

The chain recombines TRBV2 with TRBJ2-5; a weak D match, TRBD2 (5 bases). V was pared by 8 bases and J by 5 bases, with 21 bases between. Germline V gene data show CDR1 as SNHLY and CDR2 as FYNNEI. The CDR3 length is 15 residues. In DNA form, the CDR3 reads TGTGCCAGCGCCCGGACTGCCGGTGGGCGGGAGACCCAGTACTTC. Translation: CASARTAGGRETQYF. Complete variable domain (other parts from reference TRBV2 and TRBJ2-5): EPEVTQTPSHQVTQMGQEVILRCVPISNHLYFYWYRQILGQKVEFLVSFYNNEISEKSEIFDDQFSVERPDGSNFTLKIRSTKLEDSAMYFCASARTAGGRETQYFGPGTRLLVL.

Regarding this clone: An end of the junction differs from the germline gene, which may be a read error. The chain has TRBV6-5 and TRBJ1-3; D unresolved. CDR3 size: 15 residues. Germline V gives CDR1 MNHEY, CDR2 SVGAGI. Written as DNA, the CDR3 is TGTGCCAGTAGAACCCTACTAGACTCTGGAAGCACCATATATTTT. This encodes CASRTLLDSGSTIYF.

The chain links TRBV5-1 to TRBJ2-5; D gene uncertain. V lost 2 bases, J lost 1 base, and 18 bases lay in between. Germline V CDR1 and CDR2: SGHRS, YFSETQ. The CDR3 spans 17 residues. The CDR3 coding sequence is TGCGCCAGCAGCTTTGTGACCACGACACATCTCCAAGAGACCCAGTACTTC. As protein: CASSFVTTTHLQETQYF. The full variable domain, completed using reference TRBV5-1 and TRBJ2-5, is KAGVTQTPRYLIKTRGQQVTLSCSPISGHRSVSWYQQTPGQGLQFLFEYFSETQRNKGNFPGRFSGRQFSNSRSEMNVSTLELGDSALYLCASSFVTTTHLQETQYFGPGTRLLVL.

The chain recombines TRBV10-3 with TRBJ1-2; D possibly corresponds to TRBD1 (6 bases). V shed 7 bases and J shed 0 bases, with 15 bases lying between them. Germline values: CDR1 ENHRY, CDR2 SYGVKD. This CDR3 has 15 residues. CDR3 loop: CAIKGGGSPNYGYTF. The CDR3, as DNA: TGTGCCATCAAGGGGGGGGGCTCTCCTAACTATGGCTACACCTTC.

V is TRBV6-5 and J is TRBJ1-1; maybe TRBD1 (5 bases). CDR1 and CDR2 from the germline V gene are MNHEY and SVGAGI. V lost 0 bases to trimming and J lost 3 bases, with 11 bases between them. The CDR3 totals 15 residues. The CDR3 sequence: CASSYSRTTDTEAFF. The DNA of the CDR3 is TGTGCCAGCAGTTACTCGAGGACAACGGACACTGAAGCTTTCTTT.

Here the CDR3 reads CASSRRGQETQYF. CDR3 nucleotides: TGTGCCAGCTCACGACGAGGCCAAGAGACCCAGTACTTC. The chain joins TRBV18 to TRBJ2-5, with D unresolved. V was trimmed by 4 bases and J by 1 base, leaving 7 bases between them. Germline CDR1 is KGHSH and CDR2 is LQKENI. This CDR3 has 13 residues. Looking up the rest from reference TRBV18 and TRBJ2-5 gives the full variable domain: NAGVMQNPRHLVRRRGQEARLRCSPMKGHSHVYWYRQLPEEGLKFMVYLQKENIIDESGMPKERFSAEFPKEGPSILRIQQVVRGDSAAYFCASSRRGQETQYFGPGTRLLVL.

This clone was seen once. The chain has TRBV6-5 and TRBJ1-6, with TRBD1 matching 7 bases. With 6 bases clipped from V and 3 bases from J, the junction kept 8 bases outside the gene matches. The CDR3 sequence is 16 residues long. Germline values: CDR1 MNHEY, CDR2 SVGAGI. The CDR3 loop is CASRYQGVLYNSPLHF. DNA of the CDR3: TGTGCCAGCAGGTACCAGGGGGTACTCTATAATTCACCCCTCCACTTT.

DNA for the CDR3: TGTGCCAGTACCGGAGGGGCGGAGTTTAACTATGGCTACACCTTC. As protein: CASTGGAEFNYGYTF. The chain uses TRBV19 and TRBJ1-2, with D perhaps TRBD1 (5 bases). V was trimmed by 7 bases and J by 1 base, leaving 16 bases between them. Germline values: CDR1 LNHDA, CDR2 SQIVND (reference sequence). The CDR3 has 15 amino acids.

This rearrangement joins TRBV7-2 to TRBJ1-3; 10 bases fit TRBD1. From germline, CDR1 is SGHTA and CDR2 FQGNSA. The V gene end was trimmed by 5 bases and the J gene end by 2 bases; junction bases not matched to a gene: 3. The CDR3 is made up of 15 amino acids. Here the CDR3 reads CASSLDRGPGNTIYF. CDR3 nucleotide sequence: TGTGCCAGCAGCCTAGACAGGGGGCCTGGAAACACCATATATTTT.

The chain couples TRBV7-2 to TRBJ1-2; 7 bases align to TRBD1. The CDR3 consists of 14 residues. The J segment lost 4 bases and the V segment lost 5 bases, leaving 7 bases of the junction unmatched. Germline lookup yields CDR1 SGHTA and CDR2 FQGNSA. The DNA of the CDR3 is TGTGCCAGCAGCGGCCGACAGGGACGCTATGGCTACACCTTC. It is translated as CASSGRQGRYGYTF.